This record concerns one TCR beta chain sequence. The authors' processing: Amplification of reference gene primers provided the estimated nucleated cell counts. Some clones are missing from TCRdb's copy, which holds only in-frame ones; the method was immunoSEQ multiplex PCR. The V and J calls and clone size come from that table; D and trimming were worked out from the DNA. The sample has about 94,000 clones; 80% are singletons. The germline CDR1 and CDR2 sequences are GTSNPN and SVGIG (reference sequence). CDR3 length: 16 residues. Deletions cut 2 bases from V and 2 bases from J, with 16 bases between. The data stem from a study of blood T cell repertoires in COVID-19. For the study at large: Sources were T cells, B-cell-depleted T cells, or PBMCs; the material itself was cDNA or gDNA.

The source material was peripheral blood. This receptor was taken from a human donor in a cohort sampled during active COVID-19. The V call is TRBV30, the J call TRBJ1-5; D perhaps matches TRBD1 (5 bases). CDR3 residues: CAWSPRGLTGNQPQHF. Here the CDR3 DNA reads TGTGCCTGGAGTCCAAGGGGACTTACGGGCAATCAGCCCCAGCATTTT. Together with reference TRBV30 and TRBJ1-5, the CDR3 gives the full variable domain: SQTIHQWPATLVQPVGSPLSLECTVEGTSNPNLYWYRQAAGRGLQLLFYSVGIGQISSEVPQNLSASRPQDRQFILSSKKLLLSDSGFYLCAWSPRGLTGNQPQHFGDGTRLSIL.